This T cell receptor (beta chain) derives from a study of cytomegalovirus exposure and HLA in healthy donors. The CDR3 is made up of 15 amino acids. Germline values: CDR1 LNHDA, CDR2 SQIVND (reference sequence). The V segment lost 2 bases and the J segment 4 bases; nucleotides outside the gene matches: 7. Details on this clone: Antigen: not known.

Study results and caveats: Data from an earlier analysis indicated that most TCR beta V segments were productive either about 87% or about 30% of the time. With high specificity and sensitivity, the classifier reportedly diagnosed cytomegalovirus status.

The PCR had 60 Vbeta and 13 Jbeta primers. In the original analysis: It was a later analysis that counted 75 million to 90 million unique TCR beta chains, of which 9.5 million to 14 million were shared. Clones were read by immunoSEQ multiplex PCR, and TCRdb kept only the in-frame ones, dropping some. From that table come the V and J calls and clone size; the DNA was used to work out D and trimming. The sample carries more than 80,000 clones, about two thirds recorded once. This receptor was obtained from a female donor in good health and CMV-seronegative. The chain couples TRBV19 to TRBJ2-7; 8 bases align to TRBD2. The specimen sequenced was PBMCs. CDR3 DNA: TGTGCCAGTAGTATAACGACTAGCGCGGCGTACGAGCAGTACTTC. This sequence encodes CASSITTSAAYEQYF.